Presented here are 10 T cell receptor beta chains from one specimen sequenced in a study of human T cells and chemical hapten exposure. Sample time point: patch test 3, about 24 weeks after DPC sensitization. Treatment denoted: therapeutic diphenylcyclopropenone sensitization with weekly scalp DPC. Sequencing started from total RNA isolated from unfractionated whole blood. TCRdb used MiXCR to reprocess the RACE reads, holding one entry per CDR3 protein. This sample has more than 35,000 distinct CDR3 sequences, with 10% to 15% found just once. Here the sequenced sample was whole blood, taken in connection with sensitization to the hapten diphenylcyclopropenone (DPC). The receptors derive from a woman aged 40 to 50 with alopecia areata. Some clones in this sample may be carry-over from other donors' samples.

The chain carries TRBV5-4 and TRBJ2-3; no clear D gene. The germline V gene has CDR1 SGHNT and CDR2 YYREEE (reference sequence). The CDR3 extends over 14 amino acids. Trimming cost V 6 bases and J 0 bases, with 11 bases left between them. In DNA, the CDR3 is TGTGCCAGCACCCCCTCCGGGAGCACAGATACGCAGTATTTT. Translation: CASTPSGSTDTQYF.

This clonotype was seen many times. The chain joins TRBV4-1 to TRBJ2-7, with 7 bases fitting TRBD1. Germline V gives CDR1 MGHRA, CDR2 YSYEKL. V lost 8 bases and J lost 9; bases outside the gene matches: 25. This CDR3 region has 17 residues. The CDR3 loop is CASSNRGQHLLGARQYF. The DNA of the CDR3 is TGCGCCAGCTCTAACAGGGGCCAGCACCTCCTTGGGGCGAGGCAGTACTTC.

This clonotype was detected only a few times. The rearrangement joins TRBV12-3 or TRBV12-4 to TRBJ1-2, with D possibly matching TRBD1 (5 bases). V lost 5 bases, J lost 8 bases, and 15 bases lay in between. The length of the CDR3 is 13 residues. This CDR3 is CASSEEQALGYTF. The CDR3, as DNA: TGTGCCAGCAGTGAGGAACAGGCTTTAGGCTACACCTTC.

There are a few counts of this clonotype. As DNA, the CDR3 is TGCAGCGTTGACCGAGGGCCAGGTTCCGAGCAGTACTTC. The encoded protein is CSVDRGPGSEQYF. V and J are TRBV29-1 and TRBJ2-7; a possible D gene is TRBD2 (5 bases). The CDR3 spans 13 residues. V was shortened by 3 bases and J by 6 bases, with 15 bases between the two germline ends. Germline CDR1 reads SQVTM; CDR2 reads ANQGSEA.

This clonotype has only a few counts. The chain has TRBV20-1 and TRBJ2-7, with D perhaps TRBD2 (6 bases). The CDR3 totals 13 residues. Germline V gives CDR1 DFQATT, CDR2 SNEGSKA (reference sequence). CDR3 bases: TGCACCCGGGATGGGGGGAGCTGGTACGAGCAGTACTTC. Its translation is CTRDGGSWYEQYF.

This clonotype was seen at least ten times. V gene TRBV7-8 combines with J gene TRBJ2-2; TRBD2 is a possible D gene (6 bases). Germline loops: CDR1 SGHVS, CDR2 FQNEAQ. This CDR3 has 15 amino acids. Trimming took 3 bases from V and 1 from J, leaving 9 bases between them. CDR3 protein: CASSLAGMNTGELFF. The CDR3 DNA reads TGTGCCAGCAGCTTGGCGGGGATGAACACCGGGGAGCTGTTTTTT.

V gene TRBV6-1 combines with J gene TRBJ1-3; TRBD1 might be the D (5 bases). The CDR3 is 15 residues long. The V gene's germline CDR1 is MNHNS and CDR2 SASEGT. Trimming removed 3 bases at V and 3 bases at J, with 12 bases between. The chain's CDR3 is CASSDQGSVGNTIYF. CDR3 coding DNA: TGTGCCAGCAGTGACCAGGGCTCCGTTGGAAACACCATATATTTT.

In its sample, this clonotype was seen many times. The V gene is TRBV20-1, the J gene TRBJ1-2, with 8 bases that match TRBD1. Germline CDR1 is DFQATT and CDR2 is SNEGSKA (reference sequence). The CDR3 runs 14 residues. V was clipped by 0 bases and J by 3 bases; unmatched bases: 3. The CDR3 nucleotides read TGCAGTGCTAGAGACAGGGGGCAGGACTATGGCTACACCTTC. Protein sequence: CSARDRGQDYGYTF.

This clonotype was seen only once. The chain links TRBV12-3 or TRBV12-4 to TRBJ1-6, with 9 bases that match TRBD1. Losses at the gene ends were 2 bases for V and 7 bases for J; bases not matched to a gene: 6. This CDR3 contains 16 residues. CDR3 sequence reads: CASSLRQGGGNSPLHF. DNA for the CDR3: TGTGCCAGCAGTTTAAGACAGGGGGGAGGGAATTCACCCCTCCACTTT.

The genes are TRBV6-6 and TRBJ1-1; D may be TRBD1 (6 bases). The germline gives CDR1 MNHNY, CDR2 SVGAGI (reference sequence). Trimming cost V 4 bases and J 0 bases, with 9 bases left between them. This CDR3 region has 14 residues. CDR3 DNA: TGTGCCAGCAGTTCCAGGGGTTTGAACACTGAAGCTTTCTTT. It specifies CASSSRGLNTEAFF.